The present entry profiles one T cell receptor beta chain with its context. Its matching antigen is unknown. This entry is derived from a study of CD8+CD57+ T cells in acquired aplastic anemia. Study context: Isolated CD4+ and CD8+ cells, once sorted, yielded DNA averaging roughly 3 ug. Findings and limits, study-wide: A set of some 28 CD8+ CDR3 sequences was shared between patients and controls, and these sequences appeared highly expressed in patients. Any difference that existed in CD8+ Simpson's diversity between patients and controls was not significant.

Genomic DNA, serving as template, underwent TCR beta VDJ and CDR3 profiling. TCRdb re-called the reads with MiXCR, one entry per CDR3 protein. The sample lists roughly 180,000 distinct CDR3 sequences, roughly 65% seen once, with more than 40% in the top ten. V lost 1 base and J lost 5, with 11 bases in between. The CDR3 loop spans 14 amino acids. From germline, CDR1 is SGHTA and CDR2 FQGNSA. Patients who underwent sequencing had shown CD8+CD57+ cell expansion by flow cytometry. Every patient was diagnosed with severe acquired aplastic anemia. The chain links TRBV7-2 to TRBJ1-1; the D gene is possibly TRBD1 (5 bases). The sequence came from a human donor with aplastic anemia. Sequencing was done on a sample of sorted CD4+, CD8+, or CD8+CD57+ T cells (not recorded which) from PBMCs. This CDR3 is CASSLEARATEAFF. The CDR3 nucleotides read TGTGCCAGCAGCTTAGAGGCCAGGGCTACTGAAGCTTTCTTT.